This T cell receptor beta chain was sequenced during a study of blood T cell repertoires in COVID-19. With 4 bases removed from V and 3 bases from J, the gap between germline ends came to 23 bases. The CDR3 has 17 amino acids. Germline assignment: CDR1 SGHNT and CDR2 YYREEE (reference sequence). The repertoire was sequenced with immunoSEQ multiplex PCR; TCRdb's copy has only in-frame clones and lacks some. Among 50,000 to 65,000 clones listed, approximately 83% were seen once. Sequencing used peripheral blood. The sequence derives from a human donor in a cohort sampled during active COVID-19. V is TRBV5-4 and J is TRBJ2-7; a possible D gene is TRBD2 (6 bases). The CDR3 sequence: CASSTQSRLATGYEQYF. CDR3 coding DNA: TGTGCCAGCAGCACCCAAAGTCGGCTAGCGACTGGCTACGAGCAGTACTTC.